One sample yielded the 10 T cell receptor beta chains listed below, sequenced in a study of blood T cells in healthy people across ages. A second about 6 to 11 cycle PCR used barcoded and J-beta primers. TCRdb re-called the 5' RACE reads with MiXCR, one entry per CDR3 protein. The table includes 780,000 or so distinct CDR3 sequences, just over 55% detected once. The sample was blood. All receptors derive from a man aged 35 to 55 in good health.

The chain has TRBV20-1 and TRBJ2-5; a weak D match, TRBD1 (7 bases). The J call could be wrong; TRBJ2-4 is a better fit for the DNA end. This CDR3 has 14 residues. The germline gives CDR1 DFQATT, CDR2 SNEGSKA (reference sequence). In nucleotides, the CDR3 is TGCAGTGCTAGAGTTGGAGGGACAGAAAACATTCAGTACTTC. This gives the protein CSARVGGTENIQYF.

The rearrangement uses TRBV28 and TRBJ1-6, with D tentatively TRBD1 (6 bases). CDR1 and CDR2 from the germline V gene are MDHEN and SYDVKM. The V gene lost 8 bases and the J gene lost 7 bases, with 24 bases spanning the gap. This CDR3 contains 17 residues. The CDR3 nucleotides read TGTGCCAGCCAACTAGGATGGGGGCGGGGGAACAATTCACCCCTCCACTTT. Translated: CASQLGWGRGNNSPLHF.

The chain combines TRBV4-2 with TRBJ2-7, with no clear D. This CDR3 spans 14 amino acids. In germline, CDR1 is LGHNA, CDR2 YNFKEQ. V shed 2 bases and J shed 4 bases, with 12 bases lying between them. Here the CDR3 reads CASSQTTTAYEQYF. The CDR3 bases are TGTGCCAGCAGCCAAACGACGACTGCATACGAGCAGTACTTC.

This clonotype was observed a handful of times. This sequence joins TRBV10-3 and TRBJ2-1; TRBD2 agrees at 12 bases. The CDR3 contains 19 residues. Germline V gives CDR1 ENHRY, CDR2 SYGVKD. The V and J ends lost 0 bases and 2 bases, in that order; junction bases with no gene match: 8. CDR3 nucleotides: TGTGCCATCAGTGAGTCGTCTAGCGGGGGGGCAATCACCTACAATGAGCAGTTCTTC. Amino acids: CAISESSSGGAITYNEQFF.

This chain joins TRBV29-1 and TRBJ1-1; a weak D match, TRBD1 (6 bases). V lost 7 bases to trimming and J lost 4 bases, with 13 bases between them. Looked up from germline, CDR1 is SQVTM and CDR2 is ANQGSEA. The CDR3 contains 12 residues. The CDR3 DNA is TGCAGCGGGTTTTTAGGGGGCACTGAAGCTTTCTTT. Translated: CSGFLGGTEAFF.

This chain joins TRBV24-1 and TRBJ2-2; D is ambiguous. The germline V gene has CDR1 KGHDR and CDR2 SFDVKD. The CDR3 length is 17 residues. The V and J ends lost 0 bases and 1 base respectively, with 11 bases between them. Here the CDR3 reads CATSDLHGSQNTGELFF. CDR3 coding DNA: TGTGCCACCAGTGATTTGCATGGCAGCCAGAACACCGGGGAGCTGTTTTTT.

In this sample, this clonotype turned up a few times. The chain has TRBV7-2 and TRBJ2-7; D is uncertain. V lost 1 base and J lost 0, with 7 bases in between. The CDR3 totals 14 residues. Germline V gene lookup returns CDR1 SGHTA and CDR2 FQGNSA. DNA for the CDR3: TGTGCCAGCAGCTTAGTTCTACTCTCCTACGAGCAGTACTTC. Residues: CASSLVLLSYEQYF.

The chain joins TRBV20-1 to TRBJ2-5; 9 bases fit TRBD2. J was trimmed by 11 bases and V by 3 bases; bases with no gene match: 19. CDR1 DFQATT and CDR2 SNEGSKA come from the germline V gene (reference sequence). The CDR3 spans 16 residues. CDR3 in amino acids: CSASIWASGDFDEQYF. The CDR3 nucleotides are TGCAGTGCTAGTATTTGGGCTAGCGGGGATTTCGATGAGCAGTACTTC.

The chain carries TRBV29-1 and TRBJ1-4; D remains unclear. This CDR3 has 14 amino acids. CDR1 and CDR2 (germline): SQVTM, ANQGSEA. Between the trimmed V and J ends, which lost 7 bases and 12 bases, there was a span of 24 bases. CDR3 nucleotides: TGCAGCGCTCTCAAATCGGGCAGCGTGGCGGAACTGTTTTTT. Translation gives CSALKSGSVAELFF.

This clonotype was detected only a few times. The chain joins TRBV6-1 to TRBJ1-1; no firm D call. CDR3 length: 13 amino acids. Germline CDR1 reads MNHNS; CDR2 reads SASEGT. V lost 6 bases and J lost 7, with 15 bases in between. CDR3 nucleotide sequence: TGTGCCAGCAGATCGAGTGGGATCCATGAAGCTTTCTTT. Its translation: CASRSSGIHEAFF.